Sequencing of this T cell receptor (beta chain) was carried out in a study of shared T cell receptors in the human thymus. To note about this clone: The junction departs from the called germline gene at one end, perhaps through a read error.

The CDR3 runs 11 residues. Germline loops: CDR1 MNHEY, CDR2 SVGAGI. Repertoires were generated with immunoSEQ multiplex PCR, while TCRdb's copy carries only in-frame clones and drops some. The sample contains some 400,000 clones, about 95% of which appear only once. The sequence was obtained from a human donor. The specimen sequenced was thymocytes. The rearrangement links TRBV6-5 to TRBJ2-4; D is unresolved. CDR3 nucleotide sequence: TGTGCCAGCAGTTACTTCTCAGGTAGGGACTTC. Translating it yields CASSYFSGRDF.